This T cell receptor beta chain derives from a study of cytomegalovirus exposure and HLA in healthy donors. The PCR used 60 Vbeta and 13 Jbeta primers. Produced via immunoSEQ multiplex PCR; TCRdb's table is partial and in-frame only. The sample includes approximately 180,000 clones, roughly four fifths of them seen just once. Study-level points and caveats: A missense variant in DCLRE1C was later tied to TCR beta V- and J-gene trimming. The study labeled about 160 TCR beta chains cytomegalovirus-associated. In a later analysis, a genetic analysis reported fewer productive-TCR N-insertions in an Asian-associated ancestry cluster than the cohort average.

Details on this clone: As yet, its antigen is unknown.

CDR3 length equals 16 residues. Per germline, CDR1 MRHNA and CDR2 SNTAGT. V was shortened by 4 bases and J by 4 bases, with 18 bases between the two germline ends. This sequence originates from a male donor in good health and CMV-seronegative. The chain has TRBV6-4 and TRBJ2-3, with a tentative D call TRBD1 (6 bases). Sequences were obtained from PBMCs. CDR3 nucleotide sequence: TGTGCCAGCAGTGTTGTACAGGGCCGCCTGGCAGATACGCAGTATTTT. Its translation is CASSVVQGRLADTQYF.